This T cell receptor beta chain emerged from a study of OX40 agonist ivuxolimab in advanced cancers. The CDR3 sequence is 16 residues long. V was cut by 4 bases and J by 1 base, with 17 bases left in between. Germline CDR1 MGHRA, CDR2 YSYEKL. Method: immunoSEQ multiplex PCR; TCRdb's copy keeps in-frame clones and lacks some. The sample has 12,000 to 15,000 clones; roughly 89% are singletons. Source: CD4+ or CD8+ T cells sorted from blood, taken in a trial of the OX40 agonist ivuxolimab. This TCR was sampled from an adult with an advanced solid tumor such as melanoma, head and neck, liver or kidney cancer. The chain carries TRBV4-1 and TRBJ2-7, with D possibly being TRBD2 (6 bases). In nucleotides, the CDR3 is TGCGCCAGCAGCCCACTACCAGCGGGTGGGTCCTACGAGCAGTACTTC. Its translation is CASSPLPAGGSYEQYF.